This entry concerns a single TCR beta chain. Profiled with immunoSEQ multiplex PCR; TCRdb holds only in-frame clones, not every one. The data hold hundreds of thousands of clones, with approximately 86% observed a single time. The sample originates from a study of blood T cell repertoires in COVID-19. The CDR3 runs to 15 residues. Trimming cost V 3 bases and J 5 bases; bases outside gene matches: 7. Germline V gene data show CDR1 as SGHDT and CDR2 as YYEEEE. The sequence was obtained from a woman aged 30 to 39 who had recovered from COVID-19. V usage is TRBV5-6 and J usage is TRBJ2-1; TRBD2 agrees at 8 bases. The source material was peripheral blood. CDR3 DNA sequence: TGTGCCAGCAGCTGGGATAGCGGGGAGAACAATGAGCAGTTCTTC. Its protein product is CASSWDSGENNEQFF.